One and the same sample provided the 14 T cell receptor beta chains below, sequenced in a study of blood T cell repertoires in COVID-19. Here immunoSEQ multiplex PCR was the method, and the copy in TCRdb shows in-frame clones only, minus some. The repertoire holds a few hundred thousand clones, with approximately 89% as singletons. Input material: peripheral blood. The receptors come from a woman aged 40 to 55 who had recovered from COVID-19.

The V and J genes are TRBV15 and TRBJ2-1; a possible D gene is TRBD1 (6 bases). The CDR3 is 12 amino acids. V lost 4 bases and J lost 7, with 8 bases in between. Per germline, CDR1 LNHNV and CDR2 YYDKDF (reference sequence). CDR3 protein: CATSKTGNEQFF. The CDR3 bases are TGTGCCACCAGCAAAACAGGGAATGAGCAGTTCTTC. Based on the CDR3 plus reference TRBV15 and TRBJ2-1, the full variable domain is DAMVIQNPRYQVTQFGKPVTLSCSQTLNHNVMYWYQQKSSQAPKLLFHYYDKDFNNEADTPDNFQSRRPNTSFCFLDIRSPGLGDTAMYLCATSKTGNEQFFGPGTRLTVL.

This clone occurred once. The chain is built from TRBV30 and TRBJ1-6, with D possibly matching TRBD1 (6 bases). V lost 0 bases and J lost 6, with 18 bases in between. Germline CDR1 reads GTSNPN; CDR2 reads SVGIG (reference sequence). This CDR3 spans 17 amino acids. CDR3 DNA: TGTGCCTGGAGTGTCAACGGCAGGGGTTTGAGTAATTCACCCCTCCACTTT. It encodes CAWSVNGRGLSNSPLHF.

In its sample, this clone was seen a few times. This chain uses TRBV19 with TRBJ2-1, with 11 nucleotides matching TRBD2. Trimming took 9 bases from V and 1 from J; bases not matched to a gene: 14. CDR1 and CDR2 (germline): LNHDA, SQIVND (reference sequence). This CDR3 is 18 amino acids long. The CDR3 region is CASTPWSSGGVSYNEQFF. For the CDR3, the DNA is TGTGCCAGCACTCCGTGGAGTAGCGGGGGGGTTTCCTACAATGAGCAGTTCTTC. Full variable domain (remainder filled in from reference TRBV19 and TRBJ2-1): DGGITQSPKYLFRKEGQNVTLSCEQNLNHDAMYWYRQDPGQGLRLIYYSQIVNDFQKGDIAEGYSVSREKKESFPLTVTSAQKNPTAFYLCASTPWSSGGVSYNEQFFGPGTRLTVL.

The CDR3 region is CASSLGTGETQYF. For the CDR3, the DNA is TGTGCCAGCTCACTGGGGACAGGGGAGACCCAGTACTTC. This rearrangement joins TRBV18 to TRBJ2-5, with TRBD1 matching 9 bases. CDR1 is KGHSH, CDR2 LQKENI, per germline. The CDR3 has 13 residues. Trimming at V came to 4 bases and at J to 5 bases, leaving 2 bases not matched to a gene. The full variable domain, with the rest looked up from reference TRBV18 and TRBJ2-5, is NAGVMQNPRHLVRRRGQEARLRCSPMKGHSHVYWYRQLPEEGLKFMVYLQKENIIDESGMPKERFSAEFPKEGPSILRIQQVVRGDSAAYFCASSLGTGETQYFGPGTRLLVL.

V gene TRBV6-5 combines with J gene TRBJ1-5, with D tentatively TRBD1 (5 bases). The CDR3 loop spans 15 amino acids. CDR1 and CDR2 from the germline V gene are MNHEY and SVGAGI. V lost 10 bases, J lost 0 bases, and 16 bases lay in between. The CDR3 region is CATLTGGVSNQPQHF. In DNA, the CDR3 is TGTGCCACCCTAACAGGCGGAGTTAGCAATCAGCCCCAGCATTTT.

The chain links TRBV2 to TRBJ2-5; maybe TRBD1 (5 bases). Germline V gene sequence: CDR1 SNHLY, CDR2 FYNNEI. Trimming removed 2 bases at V and 2 bases at J, with 6 bases between. The CDR3 runs 13 residues. The DNA of the CDR3 is TGTGCCAGCAGTGAAAGACAGCAAGAGACCCAGTACTTC. It translates to CASSERQQETQYF.

The V call is TRBV6-2 or TRBV6-3, the J call TRBJ2-1; TRBD1 might be the D (6 bases). Germline-derived CDR1 and CDR2 are MNHEY and SVGEGT. Trimming shortened V by 5 bases and J by 15 bases, and 17 bases separated the two germline ends. The CDR3 totals 12 residues. The CDR3 here is CASSHRDTKGFF. The CDR3 DNA reads TGTGCCAGCAGTCACCGGGACACAAAGGGGTTCTTC.

CDR3 in amino acids: CASSSDSQLNEKLFF. In DNA, the CDR3 is TGTGCCAGCAGCTCGGACAGTCAACTTAATGAAAAACTGTTTTTT. V usage is TRBV7-9 and J usage is TRBJ1-4; tentative D call: TRBD1 (6 bases). Germline V CDR1 and CDR2: SEHNR, FQNEAQ (reference sequence). The CDR3 spans 15 residues. V was pared by 4 bases and J by 4 bases, with 13 bases between.

This chain links TRBV5-1 with TRBJ1-1, with D perhaps matching TRBD1 (5 bases). Germline assignment: CDR1 SGHRS and CDR2 YFSETQ. Trimming took off 0 bases at V and 4 bases at J, with 13 bases between the two ends. The CDR3 has 15 residues. CDR3 in amino acids: CASSLGSGRSTEAFF. In nucleotides, the CDR3 is TGCGCCAGCAGCTTGGGGTCAGGGCGAAGCACTGAAGCTTTCTTT.

The V gene is TRBV5-4, the J gene TRBJ2-5; tentative D call: TRBD1 (5 bases). The germline V gene encodes CDR1 SGHNT and CDR2 YYREEE (reference sequence). Between the trimmed V and J ends, which lost 3 bases and 2 bases, there was a span of 8 bases. This CDR3 is built from 13 residues. The CDR3 is CASSWTTQETQYF. CDR3 nucleotide sequence: TGTGCCAGCAGCTGGACAACTCAAGAGACCCAGTACTTC.

The chain recombines TRBV19 with TRBJ2-5; TRBD2 might be the D (6 bases). V lost 6 bases and J lost 3, with 8 bases in between. CDR3 length equals 12 residues. Germline V lookup: CDR1 LNHDA, CDR2 SQIVND (reference sequence). In DNA, the CDR3 is TGTGCCAGTAGGACGGGGGAAGAGACCCAGTACTTC. Translating it yields CASRTGEETQYF.

The genes are TRBV28 and TRBJ1-1; 9 bases are shared with TRBD1. CDR1 and CDR2 (germline): MDHEN, SYDVKM. Germline trimming cut 3 bases from V and 4 bases from J; bases unmatched to any gene: 15. CDR3 length: 18 residues. The CDR3 is CASSFWTGARTLGTEAFF. The CDR3, as DNA: TGTGCCAGCAGTTTCTGGACAGGGGCCAGGACCTTGGGCACTGAAGCTTTCTTT. Variable domain in full (rest from reference TRBV28 and TRBJ1-1): DVKVTQSSRYLVKRTGEKVFLECVQDMDHENMFWYRQDPGLGLRLIYFSYDVKMKEKGDIPEGYSVSREKKERFSLILESASTNQTSMYLCASSFWTGARTLGTEAFFGQGTRLTVV.

The gene calls are TRBV6-5 and TRBJ1-5; D gene uncertain. This CDR3 has 13 residues. Trimming took off 6 bases at V and 4 bases at J, with 10 bases between the two ends. The germline CDR1 and CDR2 sequences are MNHEY and SVGAGI. The CDR3 spells CASSPRTNQPQHF. CDR3 in DNA: TGTGCCAGCAGCCCGAGGACTAATCAGCCCCAGCATTTT.

The V gene is TRBV28, the J gene TRBJ1-4; 9 nucleotides match TRBD1. The CDR3 sequence is 17 residues long. V was pared by 6 bases and J by 7 bases, with 15 bases of the junction left unmatched. In germline, CDR1 is MDHEN, CDR2 SYDVKM. The CDR3 DNA sequence: TGTGCCAGCAGACCCCAGAATCCGGGACAGGGACGTGAAAAACTGTTTTTT. Its protein is CASRPQNPGQGREKLFF.